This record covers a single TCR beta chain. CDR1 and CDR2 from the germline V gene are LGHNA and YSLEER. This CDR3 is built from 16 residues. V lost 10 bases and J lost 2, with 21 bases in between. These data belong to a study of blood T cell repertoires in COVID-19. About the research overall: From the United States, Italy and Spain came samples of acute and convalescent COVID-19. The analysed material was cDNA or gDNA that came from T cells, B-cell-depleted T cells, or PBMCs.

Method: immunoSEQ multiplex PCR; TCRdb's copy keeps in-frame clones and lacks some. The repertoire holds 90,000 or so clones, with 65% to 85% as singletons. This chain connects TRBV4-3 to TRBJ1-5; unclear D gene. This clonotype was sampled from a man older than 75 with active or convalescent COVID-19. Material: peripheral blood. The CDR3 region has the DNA TGCGCCATCACGAAGGAGGTGATGAGGGGCAATCAGCCCCAGCATTTT. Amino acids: CAITKEVMRGNQPQHF.